Listed below are T cell receptor beta chains from one sample, sequenced in a study of cytomegalovirus exposure and HLA in healthy donors. Data came from immunoSEQ multiplex PCR; TCRdb stores just in-frame clones and leaves some out. Here the sample spans around 140,000 clones, around 84% being singletons. Sequencing input: PBMCs. These TCRs come from a man aged 50-60 years in good health and CMV-seronegative. Both conserved end residues are part of each CDR3. The order of the fields is D gene, clone size, V gene, J gene, CDR3 DNA, CDR3 protein. D genes are given only for firm matches. Part of the rows lack a size; the others show once, few, many or a class for expanded clones.

>.|.|TRBV18|TRBJ1-2
TGTGCCAGCTCACCAACAGGGACACTAGGCTATGGCTACACCTTC
CASSPTGTLGYGYTF
>.|.|TRBV11-2|TRBJ1-1
TGTGCCAGCACCTGGGCGGGGGGGAACACTGAAGCTTTCTTT
CASTWAGGNTEAFF
>.|.|TRBV6-1|TRBJ1-5
TGTGCCAGCAGTGAACAGGGGAGTAGACAGCCCCAGCATTTT
CASSEQGSRQPQHF
>.|.|TRBV28|TRBJ1-5
TGTGCCAGCAGTATACCATTTGGGGGGGCGGGAAGCAATCAGCCCCAGCATTTT
CASSIPFGGAGSNQPQHF
>TRBD1|.|TRBV5-1|TRBJ1-5
TGCGCCAGCAGCCCCGGGACAGGAGTTCGGCAGCCCCAGCATTTT
CASSPGTGVRQPQHF
>.|few|TRBV6-5|TRBJ2-2
TGTGCCAGCAGAGGACAGCCCCGCGGGCCCGGGGAGCTGTTTTTT
CASRGQPRGPGELFF
>.|.|TRBV2|TRBJ1-1
TGTGCCAGCAGTGAAAACTCGAACACTGAAGCTTTCTTT
CASSENSNTEAFF
>TRBD1|few|TRBV18|TRBJ1-1
TGTGCCAGCTCACCGGGACAGGGGAATACTGAAGCTTTCTTT
CASSPGQGNTEAFF
>TRBD1|once|TRBV30|TRBJ1-4
TGTGCCTGGCAGGGGGGTAATGAAAAACTGTTTTTT
CAWQGGNEKLFF
>TRBD2|.|TRBV15|TRBJ2-2
TGTGCGTTTGGGAGGGGAACGAACACCGGGGAGCTGTTTTTT
CAFGRGTNTGELFF
>.|.|TRBV7-9|TRBJ2-2
TGTGCCAGCTACTTCCTCGGGGAGCTGTTTTTT
CASYFLGELFF
>TRBD1|.|TRBV18|TRBJ2-2
TGTGCCAGCTCACCACGCAGGGGGCCGAACACCGGGGAGCTGTTTTTT
CASSPRRGPNTGELFF
>.|.|TRBV7-3|TRBJ2-7
TGTGCCAGCAGCCCGGACAGTAATAGGGGGGAGCAGTACTTC
CASSPDSNRGEQYF
>.|.|TRBV11-3|TRBJ2-1
TGTGCCAGCAGCACAGGTCCCTCGGGCAATGAGCAGTTCTTC
CASSTGPSGNEQFF
>.|.|TRBV5-1|TRBJ1-1
TGCGCCAGCAGCTTCACGACACCCGGGAACACTGAAGCTTTCTTT
CASSFTTPGNTEAFF
>.|.|TRBV4-1|TRBJ1-5
TGCGCCAGCAGCCAAGAGGCGGGCCCTAAGGAGAGCCAGCCCCAGCATTTT
CASSQEAGPKESQPQHF
>TRBD1|few|TRBV7-2|TRBJ1-4
TGTGCCAGCAGCTACGGACAGGATGAAAAACTGTTTTTT
CASSYGQDEKLFF
>TRBD1|.|TRBV5-6|TRBJ2-2
TGTGCCAGCAGCTTGGGGGGACAGGCGGTTAACACCGGGGAGCTGTTTTTT
CASSLGGQAVNTGELFF
>TRBD1|.|TRBV7-8|TRBJ2-7
TGTGCCAGCAGACAAACCGCAGGGGGCGGCTCGGCCTACGAGCAGTACTTC
CASRQTAGGGSAYEQYF
>.|.|TRBV5-1|TRBJ2-7
TGCGCCAGCAGCTTGGGTGCGGCCGTGGGACTTGAGCAGTACTTC
CASSLGAAVGLEQYF
>.|.|TRBV4-1|TRBJ2-7
TGCGCCAGCAGCCAAGATCTTGGGGCAGGACCTTACTACGAGCAGTACTTC
CASSQDLGAGPYYEQYF
>TRBD1|.|TRBV5-4|TRBJ2-3
TGTGCCAGCAGCCAGGACAGGGCTGGGGGTGCCACAGATACGCAGTATTTT
CASSQDRAGGATDTQYF
>TRBD1|.|TRBV11-2|TRBJ2-7
TGTGCCAGCAGCCTCGGACAGGGGACCTCCTACGAGCAGTACTTC
CASSLGQGTSYEQYF
>.|.|TRBV2|TRBJ2-5
TGTGCCAGCACGTCATCAACTGAAACCTACGAACAAGAGACCCAGTACTTC
CASTSSTETYEQETQYF
>.|.|TRBV18|TRBJ1-1
TGTGCCAGCTCACCATTGGTCGTCGGGGGGGTGAACACTGAAGCTTTCTTT
CASSPLVVGGVNTEAFF
>TRBD2|.|TRBV30|TRBJ2-3
TGTGCCTGGAGTGGCGGGGGGCCTGATACGCAGTATTTT
CAWSGGGPDTQYF
>TRBD1|.|TRBV30|TRBJ1-1
TGTGCCTGGCGGGACAGAAAGAAGGGCACTGAAGCTTTCTTT
CAWRDRKKGTEAFF
>.|.|TRBV10-1|TRBJ1-5
TGCGCCAACCGGAGGGACCCTGAAGGTTTTAGCAATCAGCCCCAGCATTTT
CANRRDPEGFSNQPQHF
>.|.|TRBV5-4|TRBJ2-1
TGTGCCAGCAGCTACTATGAAGCCAATGAGCAGTTCTTC
CASSYYEANEQFF
>.|once|TRBV4-2|TRBJ2-7
TGTGCCAGCAGCCAAGATGCAGGTACCTCCTACGAGCAGTACTTC
CASSQDAGTSYEQYF
>.|few|TRBV28|TRBJ1-1
TGTGCCAGCACAGGACATCCGAACACTGAAGCTTTCTTT
CASTGHPNTEAFF
>.|.|TRBV4-1|TRBJ1-4
TGCGCCAGCAGCCAAGATACAGGCCGGGGGGAAAAACTGTTTTTT
CASSQDTGRGEKLFF
>TRBD1|.|TRBV5-1|TRBJ2-6
TGCGCCAGCAGCTTACGGACAGGGTCTGGGGCCAACGTCCTGACTTTC
CASSLRTGSGANVLTF
>.|.|TRBV2|TRBJ2-7
TGTGCCAGCAGTGGAGCGGCTGGGGCATTGAGCTACGAGCAGTACTTC
CASSGAAGALSYEQYF
>.|.|TRBV9|TRBJ2-7
TGTGCCAGCAGCGTAGGGGCAGGGGCTAACTCCTACGAGCAGTACTTC
CASSVGAGANSYEQYF